Presented here are 14 T cell receptor beta chains from one specimen sequenced in a study of cytomegalovirus exposure and HLA in healthy donors. The PCR had 60 Vbeta and 13 Jbeta primers. Generated by immunoSEQ multiplex PCR, the TCRdb table keeps only in-frame clones and is missing some. The sample includes over 150,000 clones, 65% to 85% of them seen just once. The sample taken for sequencing was PBMCs. Receptors were obtained from a woman in her 30s in good health and CMV-seronegative.

The rearrangement uses TRBV4-1 and TRBJ2-3; 10 bases align to TRBD2. With 1 base clipped from V and 6 bases from J, the junction kept 7 bases outside the gene matches. This CDR3 contains 16 residues. Germline V gives CDR1 MGHRA, CDR2 YSYEKL. The CDR3 nucleotides read TGCGCCAGCAGCCAAGTCAGGCTAGCGGGAGTCGATACGCAGTATTTT. It codes for CASSQVRLAGVDTQYF.

For this clone: The junction shows a germline mismatch at one end, possibly a read error. This chain connects TRBV30 to TRBJ1-2; perhaps TRBD1 as D (5 bases). This CDR3 spans 15 amino acids. The germline V gene encodes CDR1 GTSNPN and CDR2 SVGIG (reference sequence). Here the CDR3 DNA reads TGTGCCTGGAGTGTCGGTTGGAGGGGCGACTATGGCTACCCCTTC. Translated: CAWSVGWRGDYGYPF.

CDR3 sequence reads: CASSSTQGLSYEQYF. In DNA, the CDR3 is TGTGCCAGCAGCTCAACTCAGGGGCTGTCCTACGAGCAGTACTTC. The chain joins TRBV13 to TRBJ2-7; D is possibly TRBD1 (6 bases). The germline V and J ends were trimmed by 4 bases and 1 base, with 14 bases remaining between them. CDR1 is PRHDT and CDR2 is FYEKMQ in the germline V gene (reference sequence). The length of the CDR3 is 15 residues.

The chain links TRBV5-1 to TRBJ1-1; a possible D gene is TRBD1 (6 bases). V lost 1 base, J lost 0 bases, and 16 bases lay in between. The CDR3 sequence is 17 residues long. Germline lookup yields CDR1 SGHRS and CDR2 YFSETQ. The CDR3 protein is CASSLRGGNPVNTEAFF. The DNA of the CDR3 is TGCGCCAGCAGCTTGCGTGGGGGCAACCCCGTGAACACTGAAGCTTTCTTT.

The chain couples TRBV7-6 to TRBJ2-3, with D perhaps matching TRBD2 (7 bases). The CDR3 runs to 15 residues. Germline-derived CDR1 and CDR2 are SGHVS and FNYEAQ. Trimming shortened V by 1 base and J by 6 bases, and 14 bases separated the two germline ends. CDR3 nucleotides: TGTGCCAGCAGCTTAGTAGGCGGGGGCCCCGATACGCAGTATTTT. It codes for CASSLVGGGPDTQYF.

This rearrangement joins TRBV27 to TRBJ2-7; possible D gene TRBD2, 5 bases. Trimming left V 3 bases short and J 4 bases short, with 13 bases between. CDR3 size: 14 residues. Germline V gene data show CDR1 as MNHEY and CDR2 as SMNVEV (reference sequence). CDR3 DNA: TGTGCCAGCAGTTTGTCAGCGGAACATTACGAGCAGTACTTC. Protein sequence: CASSLSAEHYEQYF.

The rearrangement joins TRBV19 to TRBJ1-4; D unclear. This CDR3 has 13 amino acids. The ends were cut back, 0 bases at V and 8 bases at J, with 7 bases in the middle. Germline V gene sequence: CDR1 LNHDA, CDR2 SQIVND (reference sequence). CDR3 amino acids: CASSIDWEEKLFF. The CDR3 DNA reads TGTGCCAGTAGTATAGACTGGGAGGAAAAACTGTTTTTT.

The chain has TRBV1 and TRBJ2-2; the D call in the table, TRBD2, was not verified against the DNA. TRBV1 is noted as a pseudogene. This CDR3 contains 17 residues. The CDR3 coding sequence is TGCACCAGCAGCCAAAACGACTTACACGCGAACACCGGGGAGCTGTTTTTT. It encodes CTSSQNDLHANTGELFF.

This rearrangement joins TRBV30 to TRBJ1-2; 7 bases are a match to TRBD1. Germline trimming cut 0 bases from V and 7 bases from J; bases unmatched to any gene: 5. Germline loops: CDR1 GTSNPN, CDR2 SVGIG (reference sequence). The CDR3 extends over 13 amino acids. CDR3 in amino acids: CAWSVKGARGYTF. The CDR3 nucleotides read TGTGCCTGGAGTGTGAAGGGGGCTCGTGGCTACACCTTC. The full variable domain, rest sourced from reference TRBV30 and TRBJ1-2, is SQTIHQWPATLVQPVGSPLSLECTVEGTSNPNLYWYRQAAGRGLQLLFYSVGIGQISSEVPQNLSASRPQDRQFILSSKKLLLSDSGFYLCAWSVKGARGYTFGSGTRLTVV.

As to this clone: The same CDR3 also results from other DNA sequences found in this sample. V usage is TRBV29-1 and J usage is TRBJ2-1; D not resolved. Per germline, CDR1 SQVTM and CDR2 ANQGSEA. Deletions cut 7 bases from V and 5 bases from J, with 6 bases between. The CDR3 is made up of 10 amino acids. CDR3 in DNA: TGCAGCGGAGGCCACAATGAGCAGTTCTTC. This sequence encodes CSGGHNEQFF.

This clone came up a few times. This CDR3 is also generated by other DNA sequences in the sample. The rearrangement links TRBV5-1 to TRBJ2-7; 8 nucleotides align to TRBD2. CDR1 and CDR2 (germline): SGHRS, YFSETQ. J lost 4 bases, V lost 1 base, and 1 base had no gene match. This CDR3 contains 13 residues. The CDR3 DNA is TGCGCCAGCAGCTTGTCTAGCGGGTACGAGCAGTACTTC. This sequence encodes CASSLSSGYEQYF.

The rearrangement links TRBV27 to TRBJ1-1; TRBD1 aligns across 8 bases. V shed 5 bases, J shed 10 bases, and the junction held 15 bases outside the gene matches. Germline V gene data show CDR1 as MNHEY and CDR2 as SMNVEV (reference sequence). The CDR3 has 15 residues. CDR3 protein: CASSALDREEKPAFF. For the CDR3, the DNA is TGTGCCAGCAGTGCCCTGGACAGGGAGGAAAAGCCAGCTTTCTTT.

A word on this clone: Its ends do not fully match the called genes, so a read error is possible. The V gene is TRBV7-9, the J gene TRBJ2-1; D is undetermined. This CDR3 has 15 amino acids. Germline loops: CDR1 SEHNR, CDR2 FQNEAQ (reference sequence). The CDR3 loop reads CSSSRKQSSYNEQFF. CDR3 bases: TGTTCCAGCAGTCGTAAACAAAGCTCCTACAATGAGCAGTTCTTC. The full variable domain, completed using reference TRBV7-9 and TRBJ2-1, is DTGVSQNPRHKITKRGQNVTFRCDPISEHNRLYWYRQTLGQGPEFLTYFQNEAQLEKSRLLSDRFSAERPKGSFSTLEIQRTEQGDSAMYLCSSSRKQSSYNEQFFGPGTRLTVL.

The chain carries TRBV25-1 and TRBJ2-7; 7 bases fit TRBD2. CDR1 is MGHDK, CDR2 SYGVNS, per germline. V shed 6 bases, J shed 3 bases, and the junction held 14 bases outside the gene matches. The CDR3 loop spans 16 amino acids. In DNA, the CDR3 is TGTGCCAGCAGGGGGCTGGCTAGCGGTAACCACTACGAGCAGTACTTC. Translated, it gives CASRGLASGNHYEQYF.